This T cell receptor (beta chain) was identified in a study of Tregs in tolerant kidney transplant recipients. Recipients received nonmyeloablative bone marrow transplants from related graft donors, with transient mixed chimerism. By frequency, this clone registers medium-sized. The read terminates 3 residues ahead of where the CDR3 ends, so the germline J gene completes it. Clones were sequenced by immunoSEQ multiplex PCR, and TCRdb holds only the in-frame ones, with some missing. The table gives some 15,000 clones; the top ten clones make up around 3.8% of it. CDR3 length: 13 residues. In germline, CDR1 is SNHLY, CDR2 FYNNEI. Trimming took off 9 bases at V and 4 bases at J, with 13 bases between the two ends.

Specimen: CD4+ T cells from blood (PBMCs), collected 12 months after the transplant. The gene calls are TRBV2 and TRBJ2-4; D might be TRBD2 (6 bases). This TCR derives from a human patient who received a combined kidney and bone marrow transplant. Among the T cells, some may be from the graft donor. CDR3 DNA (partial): TGTGCCAGTGGGCAGGGAGGAAAAAACATT. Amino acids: CASGQGGKNI. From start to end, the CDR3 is CASGQGGKNIQYF.